This T cell receptor (beta chain) was recovered during a study of T cell responses to AZD1222 COVID-19 vaccine. Overall study findings and caveats: Two doses of AZD1222 preceded a rise in Spike-specific TCR breadth and depth. Regions 160-218 and 743-854 held dominance among vaccine-associated CD4 TCRs, which spanned spike. All repertoire sampling was performed exclusively after the peak T cell response.

Profiled with immunoSEQ multiplex PCR; TCRdb holds only in-frame clones, not every one. The data hold 130,000 or so clones, with 80% to 90% observed a single time. Worth noting for this clone: Its specificity is not known.

V was trimmed by 6 bases and J by 6 bases, leaving 12 bases between them. CDR3 size: 12 residues. The germline CDR1 and CDR2 sequences are MDHEN and SYDVKM. J is TRBJ2-7 and V is TRBV28, with D perhaps matching TRBD2 (7 bases). The origin of this receptor is an adult in good health. The sequenced sample was peripheral blood, obtained on day 0 of AZD1222 vaccination. The CDR3 coding sequence is TGTGCCAGCAGCTGGGGGGGGCCCGAGCAGTACTTC. It codes for CASSWGGPEQYF.